This T cell receptor beta chain appears in the sequencing data of a study of vaccination effects on CD4 cells after COVID-19. The CDR3 is 14 residues long. The V gene's germline CDR1 is SEHNR and CDR2 FQNEAQ (reference sequence). V shed 5 bases, J shed 4 bases, and the junction held 7 bases outside the gene matches. By sample fraction, this clone is medium-sized (0.01 to 0.1%). Antigen specificity is unknown. Sequencing in the ViraFEST assay came after antigen-specific CD4+ T cells had been expanded with viral peptide pools, which were used to stimulate PBMC. Following culture for about ten days, CD4+ T cells were isolated. According to the study, vaccine recipients showed no prior SARS-CoV-2 infection and negative nucleocapsid antibodies. Cells had half their medium changed to IL-2 medium on days 3 and 7. Only in-frame clones appear in the TCRdb table, and some are missing; sequencing was by immunoSEQ multiplex PCR. The repertoire holds about 23,000 clones, with around 62% as singletons.

Material: CD4+ T cells from PBMCs cultured with HCoV-NL63 spike peptides, obtained before COVID-19 vaccination. The TCR sequence derives from a human donor who received a COVID-19 vaccine. The V gene is TRBV7-9, the J gene TRBJ2-7; the match to TRBD1 covers 8 bases. CDR3 DNA: TGTGCCAGCAGCCCGACAGGGGTTGAGTACGAGCAGTACTTC. Amino acid sequence: CASSPTGVEYEQYF.